The T cell receptor (beta chain) described here comes from a study of human T cells and chemical hapten exposure. Notes on this clonotype: The antigen is unknown.

TCRdb used MiXCR to reprocess the RACE reads, holding one entry per CDR3 protein. The repertoire holds 95,000 to 130,000 distinct CDR3 sequences, with around 10% as singletons. Overall study findings and caveats: TCRs exceeding a frequency of 1 in 1000 stayed unchanged under DPC sensitization.

Time point given: patch test 1, 2 weeks after DPC sensitization. Described treatment: therapeutic diphenylcyclopropenone sensitization with weekly scalp DPC. This CDR3 comprises 14 residues. Germline CDR1 and CDR2: MDHEN and SYDVKM. V trimming: 7 bases; J trimming: 5 bases; junction bases outside the gene matches: 7. The receptor's source is a woman aged 50 to 65 with alopecia areata. Some clones in this sample may be carry-over from other donors' samples. The J gene is TRBJ2-5, the V gene TRBV28; 10 positions match TRBD2. The specimen was whole blood, collected in connection with sensitization to the hapten diphenylcyclopropenone (DPC). The CDR3 DNA is TGTGCCAGCAAGAGTAGCGGGAGGCCCGAGACCCAGTACTTC. Its protein product is CASKSSGRPETQYF.